This is a list of T cell receptor beta chains from one sample in a study of blood T cell repertoires in COVID-19. TCRdb's table, derived via immunoSEQ multiplex PCR, lists solely in-frame clones and lacks some. The table lists tens of thousands of clones, roughly 89% of them singletons, with roughly 5.4% in the top ten. Sequencing was carried out using peripheral blood. The origin of the receptors is a woman aged 80 or over with active COVID-19. The CDR3 runs from the conserved cysteine through the conserved F or W. Fields, in order: D gene, CDR3 length, J gene, clone size, V gene, CDR3 DNA, CDR3 protein. D genes are given only for firm matches. Not all rows give a size; the values are once, few, many and, for expanded clones, a class.

D: -
length: 19
J: TRBJ1-5
size: -
V: TRBV28
DNA: TGTGCCAGCAGTTTACGGCCCCTGACTGTTGGGTATAGCAATCAGCCCCAGCATTTT
CDR3: CASSLRPLTVGYSNQPQHF

D: -
length: 13
J: TRBJ2-7
size: -
V: TRBV20-1
DNA: TGCAGTGCTAGTAAGTGGGAGTGGGGCGAGCAGTACTTC
CDR3: CSASKWEWGEQYF

D: -
length: 16
J: TRBJ2-2
size: -
V: TRBV28
DNA: TGTGCCAGCAGTAACGTCTGGCGGAGGAGGGCCGGGGAGCTGTTTTTT
CDR3: CASSNVWRRRAGELFF

D: -
length: 13
J: TRBJ1-2
size: -
V: TRBV30
DNA: TGTGCCTGGAGGCCGGAGGGGTCTGGCGGCTACACCTTC
CDR3: CAWRPEGSGGYTF

D: -
length: 13
J: TRBJ1-2
size: -
V: TRBV28
DNA: TGTGCCAGCAGTGCACAGATAAACTATGGCTACACCTTC
CDR3: CASSAQINYGYTF

D: -
length: 13
J: TRBJ1-5
size: -
V: TRBV30
DNA: TGTGCCTACGACAGTTCTAGCAATCAGCCCCAGCATTTT
CDR3: CAYDSSSNQPQHF

D: -
length: 15
J: TRBJ2-7
size: few
V: TRBV28
DNA: TGTGCCAGCAGCCCCCGGCAGGGAGGAATGTACGAGCAGTACTTC
CDR3: CASSPRQGGMYEQYF

D: -
length: 15
J: TRBJ1-1
size: -
V: TRBV19
DNA: TGTGCCAGTAGCACTACCGGACTGAGGAACACTGAAGCTTTCTTT
CDR3: CASSTTGLRNTEAFF

D: -
length: 12
J: TRBJ1-2
size: once
V: TRBV5-5
DNA: TGTGCCAGCAGCTTAGGGGGCTATGGCTACACCTTC
CDR3: CASSLGGYGYTF

D: -
length: 16
J: TRBJ2-5
size: -
V: TRBV18
DNA: TGTGCCAGCTCACCATCGCCGGGTCAGGGGGGTTCGACCCAGTACTTC
CDR3: CASSPSPGQGGSTQYF

D: -
length: 14
J: TRBJ2-7
size: -
V: TRBV27
DNA: TGTGCCAGCAGTTTAAGGACAAGCCAATACGAGCAGTACTTC
CDR3: CASSLRTSQYEQYF

D: -
length: 13
J: TRBJ1-2
size: -
V: TRBV3-1/TRBV3-2
DNA: TGTGCCAGCAGCCAAAGGGGCCCCGGTGGCTACACCTTC
CDR3: CASSQRGPGGYTF

D: TRBD2
length: 16
J: TRBJ2-1
size: -
V: TRBV7-9
DNA: TGTGCCAGCAGCTCTCCGGGACTAGCGGGTCTCAATGAGCAGTTCTTC
CDR3: CASSSPGLAGLNEQFF

D: -
length: 16
J: TRBJ1-4
size: -
V: TRBV19
DNA: TGTGCCAGTAGTATGAGGGGATGGACAGCTGACGAAAAACTGTTTTTT
CDR3: CASSMRGWTADEKLFF

D: TRBD1
length: 14
J: TRBJ2-1
size: -
V: TRBV29-1
DNA: TGCAGCGTTGGGGACAGGGGGATTTACAATGAGCAGTTCTTC
CDR3: CSVGDRGIYNEQFF

D: -
length: 13
J: TRBJ2-3
size: -
V: TRBV12-3/TRBV12-4
DNA: TGTGCCAGCAGTTTACGGGGCACAGATACGCAGTATTTT
CDR3: CASSLRGTDTQYF

D: TRBD1
length: 15
J: TRBJ1-5
size: few
V: TRBV19
DNA: TGTGCCAGTTCCGGGAGCCAGGGGGTCGGGCAGCCCCAGCATTTT
CDR3: CASSGSQGVGQPQHF

D: TRBD1
length: 16
J: TRBJ2-2
size: -
V: TRBV28
DNA: TGTGCCAGCAGATACTCCGGGACAGGGGGTACCGGGGAGCTGTTTTTT
CDR3: CASRYSGTGGTGELFF

D: TRBD2
length: 15
J: TRBJ2-7
size: few
V: TRBV7-3
DNA: TGTGCCAGCAGGTTCCCCGGGATAGCGGGAGACGAGCAGTACTTC
CDR3: CASRFPGIAGDEQYF

D: -
length: 14
J: TRBJ1-5
size: -
V: TRBV7-2
DNA: TGTGCCAGCAGTTGGGGGGGTGATGGTCAGCCCCAGCATTTT
CDR3: CASSWGGDGQPQHF

D: -
length: 14
J: TRBJ2-1
size: -
V: TRBV5-6
DNA: TGTGCCAGCCAACTCTCCGTACTAGCTGTCCTTTCGTTCTTC
CDR3: CASQLSVLAVLSFF

D: -
length: 15
J: TRBJ1-1
size: -
V: TRBV6-4
DNA: TGTGCCAGCAGTGACTCGCCGTGGGGGGACACTGAAGCTTTCTTT
CDR3: CASSDSPWGDTEAFF

D: -
length: 14
J: TRBJ1-1
size: -
V: TRBV3-1/TRBV3-2
DNA: TGTGCCAGCAGCCCAAAGCGGGGGGGGACTGAAGCTTTCTTT
CDR3: CASSPKRGGTEAFF

D: -
length: 15
J: TRBJ1-4
size: -
V: TRBV11-2
DNA: TGTGCCAGCAGCTTAGTAGGGGGAAGTGGTGAAAAACTGTTTTTT
CDR3: CASSLVGGSGEKLFF

D: -
length: 15
J: TRBJ2-1
size: once
V: TRBV7-2
DNA: TGTGCCAGCAGCTTAGACAGGGTGAGGGACAATGAGCAGTTCTTC
CDR3: CASSLDRVRDNEQFF

D: -
length: 14
J: TRBJ2-5
size: -
V: TRBV7-3
DNA: TGTGCCAGCAGTCGCCGGGAGTTCCAAGAGACCCAGTACTTC
CDR3: CASSRREFQETQYF

D: TRBD1
length: 15
J: TRBJ1-1
size: -
V: TRBV7-2
DNA: TGTGCCAGCGCCGGGGCAGGGGGCCTTAGAACTGAAGCTTTCTTT
CDR3: CASAGAGGLRTEAFF

D: TRBD1
length: 15
J: TRBJ1-6
size: -
V: TRBV6-4
DNA: TGTGCCAGCAGTGACAAGGGACAGGGGAATTCACCCCTCCACTTT
CDR3: CASSDKGQGNSPLHF

D: -
length: 13
J: TRBJ1-2
size: few
V: TRBV30
DNA: TGTGCCTGGAGGCCCCTTACTGACTATGGCTACACCTTC
CDR3: CAWRPLTDYGYTF

D: TRBD1
length: 15
J: TRBJ2-5
size: -
V: TRBV6-4
DNA: TGTGCCAGCAGTGCTGGGACAGGGGGCGTGGAGACCCAGTACTTC
CDR3: CASSAGTGGVETQYF

D: -
length: 16
J: TRBJ1-5
size: -
V: TRBV21-1
DNA: TGTGCCAGCAGCCCCCGACAGGGTTGGAGCAATCAGCCCCAGCATTTT
CDR3: CASSPRQGWSNQPQHF

D: -
length: 13
J: TRBJ2-3
size: -
V: TRBV6-6
DNA: TGTGCCAGCAGGCAGTTCGGCACAGATACGCAGTATTTT
CDR3: CASRQFGTDTQYF

D: -
length: 13
J: TRBJ1-1
size: -
V: TRBV18
DNA: TGTGCCAGCTCACCACCGTCCAGTTCGGAAGCTTTCTTT
CDR3: CASSPPSSSEAFF

D: -
length: 14
J: TRBJ2-5
size: few
V: TRBV19
DNA: TGTGCCAGTAGTATCGGCGCGGGGGCGGAGACCCAGTACTTC
CDR3: CASSIGAGAETQYF

D: TRBD2
length: 15
J: TRBJ2-1
size: -
V: TRBV11-3
DNA: TGTGCCAGCAGCCGGACTAGCGGGAGGTTCGGTGAGCAGTTCTTC
CDR3: CASSRTSGRFGEQFF

D: -
length: 16
J: TRBJ1-3
size: -
V: TRBV15
DNA: TGTGCCACCAGCAGCCGCTCGACAGGCTCTGGAAACACCATATATTTT
CDR3: CATSSRSTGSGNTIYF

D: TRBD2
length: 16
J: TRBJ2-7
size: -
V: TRBV28
DNA: TGTGCCAGCAGCCCCGTTTCTAGCGGGAGGGCCTATGAGCAGTACTTC
CDR3: CASSPVSSGRAYEQYF

D: -
length: 17
J: TRBJ2-7
size: -
V: TRBV28
DNA: TGTGCCAGCAGTTTGCCGTCTTGGGCGGGAATGACAGACGAGCAGTACTTC
CDR3: CASSLPSWAGMTDEQYF

D: -
length: 14
J: TRBJ1-5
size: -
V: TRBV2
DNA: TGTGCCAGCGGATGGGAGGGGACGAATCAGCCCCAGCATTTT
CDR3: CASGWEGTNQPQHF

D: -
length: 14
J: TRBJ1-5
size: few
V: TRBV6-5
DNA: TGTGCCAGCAGTCCCCGGGGGGCGGATCAGCCCCAGCATTTT
CDR3: CASSPRGADQPQHF

D: TRBD1
length: 13
J: TRBJ1-2
size: -
V: TRBV19
DNA: TGTGCCAGTAGCAACAGGGGCGGCTATGGCTACACCTTC
CDR3: CASSNRGGYGYTF

D: TRBD2
length: 15
J: TRBJ2-7
size: -
V: TRBV3-1/TRBV3-2
DNA: TGTGCCAGCAGCCAAGTACTAGCGGGACCCTACGAGCAGTACTTC
CDR3: CASSQVLAGPYEQYF

D: -
length: 15
J: TRBJ1-5
size: -
V: TRBV2
DNA: TGTGCCAGCAGTGAGGCACAGGGCAGCAATCAGCCCCAGCATTTT
CDR3: CASSEAQGSNQPQHF

D: TRBD2
length: 17
J: TRBJ2-2
size: -
V: TRBV14
DNA: TGTGCCAGCAGCCACGCCAAGGGACTAGCTATAGCCGGGGAGCTGTTTTTT
CDR3: CASSHAKGLAIAGELFF

D: TRBD2
length: 15
J: TRBJ2-3
size: -
V: TRBV7-2
DNA: TGTGCCAGCAGCCCCCCCGGGGGGGGAACAGATACGCAGTATTTT
CDR3: CASSPPGGGTDTQYF